These 15 T cell receptor beta chains were sequenced from one sample in a study of ipilimumab plus nivolumab after autologous stem cell transplantation. Assay: immunoSEQ multiplex PCR; the TCRdb copy retains only in-frame clones and omits some. Of roughly 86,000 clones listed, 75% to 85% are singletons. Sequencing was performed on PBMCs, taken in a trial of ipilimumab plus nivolumab as post-transplant consolidation. These TCRs come from a male donor with diffuse large B-cell lymphoma.

This clone was seen a handful of times. The chain joins TRBV7-2 to TRBJ1-1; the match to TRBD1 covers 7 bases. CDR1 is SGHTA and CDR2 is FQGNSA in the germline V gene. CDR3 length: 15 residues. V was clipped by 4 bases and J by 1 base; unmatched bases: 6. CDR3 sequence reads: CASSSRGGTNTEAFF. The CDR3 DNA reads TGTGCCAGCAGCTCCAGGGGGGGGACGAACACTGAAGCTTTCTTT.

The V and J genes are TRBV11-2 and TRBJ2-5, with D perhaps matching TRBD1 (6 bases). This CDR3 has 15 residues. Looked up from germline, CDR1 is SGHAT and CDR2 is FQNNGV. Trimming pared 5 bases from V and 2 bases from J, leaving 15 bases between. CDR3 amino acids: CASSPGTNSQETQYF. Here the CDR3 DNA reads TGTGCCAGCAGCCCCGGGACAAACAGTCAAGAGACCCAGTACTTC.

The chain carries TRBV9 and TRBJ2-3, with TRBD2 as a possible D gene (5 bases). The CDR3 is made up of 16 amino acids. The V end was cut by 2 bases, the J end by 2 bases, with 15 bases between. Germline V gene data show CDR1 as SGDLS and CDR2 as YYNGEE. The CDR3 here is CASSVDHGLLTDTQYF. The CDR3 bases are TGTGCCAGCAGCGTGGACCACGGACTTCTCACAGATACGCAGTATTTT. The whole variable domain, filled in from reference TRBV9 and TRBJ2-3, reads DSGVTQTPKHLITATGQRVTLRCSPRSGDLSVYWYQQSLDQGLQFLIQYYNGEERAKGNILERFSAQQFPDLHSELNLSSLELGDSALYFCASSVDHGLLTDTQYFGPGTRLTVL.

The V call is TRBV7-8, the J call TRBJ2-7, with 7 bases that match TRBD1. The CDR3 loop spans 13 amino acids. V was clipped by 8 bases and J by 3 bases; unmatched bases: 7. Germline V lookup: CDR1 SGHVS, CDR2 FQNEAQ. CDR3 region: CASGDSLNYEQYF. The DNA for the CDR3 is TGTGCCAGCGGGGACAGTTTAAACTACGAGCAGTACTTC.

The CDR3 nucleotides are TGCGCCAGCAGCTTGGAGATGAACACTGAAGCTTTCTTT. This encodes CASSLEMNTEAFF. This chain links TRBV5-1 with TRBJ1-1, with D unresolved. V was clipped by 0 bases and J by 0 bases, with 3 bases between them. The CDR3 is made up of 13 amino acids. CDR1 and CDR2 from the germline V gene are SGHRS and YFSETQ. Full variable domain (remainder filled in from reference TRBV5-1 and TRBJ1-1): KAGVTQTPRYLIKTRGQQVTLSCSPISGHRSVSWYQQTPGQGLQFLFEYFSETQRNKGNFPGRFSGRQFSNSRSEMNVSTLELGDSALYLCASSLEMNTEAFFGQGTRLTVV.

This chain joins TRBV9 and TRBJ2-3; D is unclear. This CDR3 contains 12 residues. The germline CDR1 and CDR2 sequences are SGDLS and YYNGEE. V gave up 1 base and J gave up 5 bases, with 5 bases separating them. In DNA, the CDR3 is TGTGCCAGCAGCGTAACAGAAGATACGCAGTATTTT. Protein product: CASSVTEDTQYF.

This chain uses TRBV5-4 with TRBJ2-5; 9 nucleotides line up with TRBD2. CDR3 length equals 16 residues. V shed 0 bases and J 2 bases; nucleotides not matched to a gene: 5. From germline, CDR1 is SGHNT and CDR2 YYREEE (reference sequence). The CDR3 DNA reads as TGTGCCAGCAGCTTGGAAGTGACTAGCGGTCAAGAGACCCAGTACTTC. It specifies CASSLEVTSGQETQYF.

This sequence joins TRBV6-5 and TRBJ2-1, with 8 positions matching TRBD1. Unmatched junction bases numbered 5, after V lost 5 bases and J lost 2 bases. The CDR3 contains 15 residues. Germline CDR1 is MNHEY and CDR2 is SVGAGI. CDR3 bases: TGTGCCAGCAGTCAGGGGGCGCCGGCCTACAATGAGCAGTTCTTC. It codes for CASSQGAPAYNEQFF.

This chain joins TRBV7-6 and TRBJ2-7; D might be TRBD2 (5 bases). Germline CDR1 SGHVS, CDR2 FNYEAQ. The CDR3 is 13 residues long. Between the trimmed V and J ends, which lost 5 bases and 4 bases, there was a span of 12 bases. CDR3 region: CASSRGPQYEQYF. In DNA form, the CDR3 reads TGTGCCAGCAGCCGGGGTCCCCAATACGAGCAGTACTTC.

CDR3 in amino acids: CASKSGGAWEQFF. The CDR3 DNA is TGTGCCAGCAAGAGCGGGGGGGCCTGGGAGCAGTTCTTC. The gene calls are TRBV6-5 and TRBJ2-1; 10 nucleotides line up with TRBD2. V was clipped by 7 bases and J by 10 bases; unmatched bases: 7. Germline V gene sequence: CDR1 MNHEY, CDR2 SVGAGI. CDR3 length equals 13 residues.

The gene calls are TRBV7-3 and TRBJ2-5; D is undetermined. CDR3 length: 13 amino acids. Germline V gene sequence: CDR1 SGHTA, CDR2 FQGTGA. With 1 base removed from V and 3 bases from J, the gap between germline ends came to 6 bases. The CDR3 nucleotides read TGTGCCAGCAGCTTAAACTATGAAGAGACCCAGTACTTC. It is translated as CASSLNYEETQYF.

The chain combines TRBV19 with TRBJ1-1; 8 nucleotides match TRBD1. Germline V lookup: CDR1 LNHDA, CDR2 SQIVND (reference sequence). This CDR3 has 18 residues. V gave up 1 base and J gave up 3 bases; unmatched junction bases: 13. The CDR3 DNA sequence: TGTGCCAGTAGTATAGGCTGGGCGAGACAGGGGACGCACACTGAAGCTTTCTTT. It yields the protein CASSIGWARQGTHTEAFF.

The genes are TRBV5-1 and TRBJ1-1; perhaps TRBD1 as D (5 bases). Between the trimmed V and J ends, which lost 2 bases and 3 bases, there was a span of 8 bases. This CDR3 contains 13 residues. Germline CDR1 and CDR2: SGHRS and YFSETQ. The CDR3 sequence is CASSLEGHTEAFF. The CDR3 DNA reads as TGCGCCAGCAGCTTAGAGGGGCACACTGAAGCTTTCTTT. Full variable domain (rest looked up from reference TRBV5-1 and TRBJ1-1): KAGVTQTPRYLIKTRGQQVTLSCSPISGHRSVSWYQQTPGQGLQFLFEYFSETQRNKGNFPGRFSGRQFSNSRSEMNVSTLELGDSALYLCASSLEGHTEAFFGQGTRLTVV.

The chain carries TRBV19 and TRBJ2-3; D tentatively fits TRBD1 or TRBD2 (5 bases each). The CDR3 has 14 amino acids. Trimming shortened V by 2 bases and J by 1 base, and 7 bases separated the two germline ends. CDR1 is LNHDA and CDR2 is SQIVND in the germline V gene (reference sequence). The CDR3 DNA follows: TGTGCCAGTAGTATAAGGGGAGGCACAGATACGCAGTATTTT. It translates to CASSIRGGTDTQYF. Complete variable domain (other parts from reference TRBV19 and TRBJ2-3): DGGITQSPKYLFRKEGQNVTLSCEQNLNHDAMYWYRQDPGQGLRLIYYSQIVNDFQKGDIAEGYSVSREKKESFPLTVTSAQKNPTAFYLCASSIRGGTDTQYFGPGTRLTVL.

V usage is TRBV7-2 and J usage is TRBJ2-6, with D tentatively TRBD1 or TRBD2 (5 bases each). CDR3 length: 16 residues. Germline values: CDR1 SGHTA, CDR2 FQGNSA. Trimming removed 2 bases from V and 1 base from J, with 9 bases in between. This chain's CDR3 is CASSLWGGSGANVLTF. The CDR3 coding sequence is TGTGCCAGCAGCTTATGGGGCGGGTCTGGGGCCAACGTCCTGACTTTC.